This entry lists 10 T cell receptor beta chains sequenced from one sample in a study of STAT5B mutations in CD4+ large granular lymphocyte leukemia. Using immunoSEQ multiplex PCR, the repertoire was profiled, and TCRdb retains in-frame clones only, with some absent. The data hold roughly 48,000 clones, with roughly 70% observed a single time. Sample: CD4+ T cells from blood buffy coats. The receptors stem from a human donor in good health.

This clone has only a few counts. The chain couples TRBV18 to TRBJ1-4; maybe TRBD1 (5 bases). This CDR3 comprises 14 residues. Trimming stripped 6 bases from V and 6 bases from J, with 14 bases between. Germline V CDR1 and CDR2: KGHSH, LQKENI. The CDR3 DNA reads TGTGCCAGCTCCCCAGGGCTGGGGGATGAAAAACTGTTTTTT. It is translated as CASSPGLGDEKLFF.

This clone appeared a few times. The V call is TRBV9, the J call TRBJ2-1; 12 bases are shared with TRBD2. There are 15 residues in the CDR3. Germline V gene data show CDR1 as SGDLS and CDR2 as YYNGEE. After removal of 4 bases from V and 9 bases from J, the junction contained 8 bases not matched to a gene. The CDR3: CASSLRGLAGAEQFF. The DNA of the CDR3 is TGTGCCAGCAGCCTACGGGGACTAGCGGGCGCTGAGCAGTTCTTC.

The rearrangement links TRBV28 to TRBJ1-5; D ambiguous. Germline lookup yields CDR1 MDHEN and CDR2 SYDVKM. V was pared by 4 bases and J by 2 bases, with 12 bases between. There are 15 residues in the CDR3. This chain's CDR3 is CASSSISLGNQPQHF. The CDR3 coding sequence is TGTGCCAGCAGTTCGATTTCGTTGGGCAATCAGCCCCAGCATTTT.

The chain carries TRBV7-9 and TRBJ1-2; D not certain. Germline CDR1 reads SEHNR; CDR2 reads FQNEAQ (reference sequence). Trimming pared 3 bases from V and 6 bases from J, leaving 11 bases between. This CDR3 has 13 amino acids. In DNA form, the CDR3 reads TGTGCCAGCAGCTTCGGTGGGAACGATGGCTACACCTTC. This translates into CASSFGGNDGYTF.

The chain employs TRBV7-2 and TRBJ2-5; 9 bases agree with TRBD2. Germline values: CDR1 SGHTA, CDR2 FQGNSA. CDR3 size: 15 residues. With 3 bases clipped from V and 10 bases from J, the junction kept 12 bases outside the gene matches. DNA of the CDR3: TGTGCCAGCAGCTTTCCGAGCGGGGGGTCCCATGTCCAGTACTTC. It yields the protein CASSFPSGGSHVQYF.

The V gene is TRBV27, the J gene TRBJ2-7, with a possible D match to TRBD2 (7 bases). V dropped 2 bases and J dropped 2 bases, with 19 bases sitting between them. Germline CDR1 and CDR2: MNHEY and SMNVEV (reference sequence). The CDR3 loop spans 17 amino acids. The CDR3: CASSLAGGRGTPYEQYF. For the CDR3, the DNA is TGTGCCAGCAGTTTAGCCGGGGGGCGGGGGACCCCCTACGAGCAGTACTTC.

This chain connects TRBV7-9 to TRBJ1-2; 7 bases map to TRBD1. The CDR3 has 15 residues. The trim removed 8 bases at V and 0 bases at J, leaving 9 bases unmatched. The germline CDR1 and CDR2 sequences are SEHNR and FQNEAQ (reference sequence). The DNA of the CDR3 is TGTGCCAGCCTAGCGGGGACAGTTACTAACTATGGCTACACCTTC. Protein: CASLAGTVTNYGYTF. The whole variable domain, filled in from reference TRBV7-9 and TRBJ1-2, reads DTGVSQNPRHKITKRGQNVTFRCDPISEHNRLYWYRQTLGQGPEFLTYFQNEAQLEKSRLLSDRFSAERPKGSFSTLEIQRTEQGDSAMYLCASLAGTVTNYGYTFGSGTRLTVV.

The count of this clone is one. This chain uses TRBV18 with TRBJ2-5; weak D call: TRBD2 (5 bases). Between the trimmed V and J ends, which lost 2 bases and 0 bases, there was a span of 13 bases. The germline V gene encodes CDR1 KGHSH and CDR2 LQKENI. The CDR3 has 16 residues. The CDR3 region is CASSPGNTGYQETQYF. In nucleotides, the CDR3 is TGTGCCAGCTCACCAGGAAATACGGGGTACCAAGAGACCCAGTACTTC.

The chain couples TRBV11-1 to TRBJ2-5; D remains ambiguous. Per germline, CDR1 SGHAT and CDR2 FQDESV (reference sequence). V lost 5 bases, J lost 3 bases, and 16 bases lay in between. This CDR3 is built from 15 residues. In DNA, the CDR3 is TGTGCCAGCAGCCCCCGTTCGGTAGCCAAAGAGACCCAGTACTTC. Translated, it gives CASSPRSVAKETQYF.

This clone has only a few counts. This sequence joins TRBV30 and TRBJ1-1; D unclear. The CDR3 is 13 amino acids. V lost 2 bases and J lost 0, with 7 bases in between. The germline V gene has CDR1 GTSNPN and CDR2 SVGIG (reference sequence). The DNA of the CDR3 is TGTGCCTGGAGTAGCCGCATGAACACTGAAGCTTTCTTT. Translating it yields CAWSSRMNTEAFF.